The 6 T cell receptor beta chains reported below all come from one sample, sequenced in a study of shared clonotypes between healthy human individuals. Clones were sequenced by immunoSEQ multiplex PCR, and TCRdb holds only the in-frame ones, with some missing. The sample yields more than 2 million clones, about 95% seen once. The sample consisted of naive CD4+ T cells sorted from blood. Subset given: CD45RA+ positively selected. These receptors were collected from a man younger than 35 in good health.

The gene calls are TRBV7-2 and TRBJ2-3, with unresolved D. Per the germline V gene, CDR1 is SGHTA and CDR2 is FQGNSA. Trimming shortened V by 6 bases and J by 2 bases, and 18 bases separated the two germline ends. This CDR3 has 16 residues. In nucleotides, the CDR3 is TGTGCCAGCAGTTATATGAGCAGGTGGAACACAGATACGCAGTATTTT. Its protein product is CASSYMSRWNTDTQYF.

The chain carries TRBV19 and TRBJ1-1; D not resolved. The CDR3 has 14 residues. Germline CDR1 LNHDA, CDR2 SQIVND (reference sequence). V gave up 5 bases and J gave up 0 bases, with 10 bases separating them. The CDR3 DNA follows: TGTGCCAGTAGTCCACCGCAGGTGAACACTGAAGCTTTCTTT. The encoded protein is CASSPPQVNTEAFF.

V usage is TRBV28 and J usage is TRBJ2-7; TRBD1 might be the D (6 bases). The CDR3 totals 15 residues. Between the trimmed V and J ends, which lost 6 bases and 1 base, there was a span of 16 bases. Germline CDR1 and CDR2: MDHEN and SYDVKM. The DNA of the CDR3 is TGTGCCAGCAGCCCCACCAGGGGTTGGTCCTACGAGCAGTACTTC. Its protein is CASSPTRGWSYEQYF.

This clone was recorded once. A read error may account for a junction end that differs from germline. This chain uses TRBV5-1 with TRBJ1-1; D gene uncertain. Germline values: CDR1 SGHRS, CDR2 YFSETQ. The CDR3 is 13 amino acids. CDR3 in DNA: TGCACCAGCAGCTTGGAGAAGAACACTGAAGCTTTCTTT. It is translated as CTSSLEKNTEAFF. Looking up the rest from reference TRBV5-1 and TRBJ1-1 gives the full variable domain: KAGVTQTPRYLIKTRGQQVTLSCSPISGHRSVSWYQQTPGQGLQFLFEYFSETQRNKGNFPGRFSGRQFSNSRSEMNVSTLELGDSALYLCTSSLEKNTEAFFGQGTRLTVV.

The CDR3 coding sequence is TGTGCCTGGAGCCGGGGGGATCTCTTATATGGCTACACCTTC. Translating it yields CAWSRGDLLYGYTF. This chain uses TRBV30 with TRBJ1-2; possibly TRBD1 for D (5 bases). Germline V lookup: CDR1 GTSNPN, CDR2 SVGIG (reference sequence). With 3 bases removed from V and 5 bases from J, the gap between germline ends came to 16 bases. The CDR3 runs 14 residues.

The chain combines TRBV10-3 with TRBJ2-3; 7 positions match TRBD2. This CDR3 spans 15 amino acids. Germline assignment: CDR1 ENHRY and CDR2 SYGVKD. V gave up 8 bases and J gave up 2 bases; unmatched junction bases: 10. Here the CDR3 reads CAIGGTIANTDTQYF. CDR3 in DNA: TGTGCCATCGGAGGGACTATAGCCAACACAGATACGCAGTATTTT.